This is a list of T cell receptor beta chains from one sample in a study of blood T cells in healthy people across ages. From the 5' RACE reads, TCRdb called clonotypes with MiXCR, one entry per CDR3 protein. The sample has around 790,000 distinct CDR3 sequences, more than 40% seen once. Input material: blood. The receptors shown here come from a man between 60 and 75 years old in good health. The CDR3 runs from the conserved cysteine through the conserved F or W. A D gene is named only where the DNA matches it firmly. The listing skips clone size in some rows; elsewhere it reads once, few, many or a size class.

CASSVGTGRGETQYF,TGCGCCAGCAGCGTCGGGACAGGAAGGGGAGAGACCCAGTACTTC,NA,TRBJ2-5,TRBD1,TRBV5-1
CASSHGQGGTEAFF,TGTGCCAGCAGCCACGGACAGGGGGGCACTGAAGCTTTCTTT,NA,TRBJ1-1,TRBD1,TRBV4-2
CASSLRGQNTEAFF,TGTGCCAGCAGTTTAAGGGGACAGAACACTGAAGCTTTCTTT,NA,TRBJ1-1,NA,TRBV12-3/TRBV12-4
CAGSAAGTGQYYEQYF,TGTGCCGGCAGTGCCGCCGGGACAGGTCAATACTACGAGCAGTACTTC,NA,TRBJ2-7,TRBD1,TRBV12-3/TRBV12-4
CASSWPGLAGTNEQYF,TGTGCCAGCAGCTGGCCGGGACTAGCGGGGACCAATGAGCAGTACTTC,NA,TRBJ2-5,TRBD2,TRBV5-6
CASSSYGQGAYEQYF,TGTGCCAGCAGTTCATACGGACAGGGTGCCTACGAGCAGTACTTC,NA,TRBJ2-7,TRBD1,TRBV6-2/TRBV6-3
CASSPRTSGGNQPQHF,TGTGCCAGCAGCCCGAGGACCTCGGGGGGCAATCAGCCCCAGCATTTT,NA,TRBJ1-5,NA,TRBV7-8
CASRPGQGAEQYF,TGTGCCAGCAGGCCGGGACAGGGGGCCGAGCAGTACTTC,few,TRBJ2-7,TRBD1,TRBV27
CASSLSRRTFETQYF,TGTGCCAGCAGTTTATCGCGCCGGACGTTTGAGACCCAGTACTTC,NA,TRBJ2-5,NA,TRBV27
CAWSVQGFADTQYF,TGTGCCTGGAGTGTACAGGGATTCGCTGATACGCAGTATTTT,NA,TRBJ2-3,NA,TRBV30
CASSKNGRTGSYEQYF,TGTGCCAGCAGTAAGAACGGGAGGACAGGCTCCTACGAGCAGTACTTC,NA,TRBJ2-7,NA,TRBV2
CASSQTDRNERFF,TGTGCCAGCAGCCAAACGGACAGGAATGAGCGGTTCTTC,NA,TRBJ2-1,TRBD1,TRBV7-7
CSARDPRSGGVDTQYF,TGCAGTGCTAGAGATCCGCGTAGCGGGGGGGTAGATACGCAGTATTTT,few,TRBJ2-3,TRBD2,TRBV20-1
CASSTDRGGYYGYTF,TGTGCCAGCAGCACCGATCGCGGGGGCTACTATGGCTACACCTTC,once,TRBJ1-2,NA,TRBV7-2
CAISWGDTQYF,TGTGCCATCAGTTGGGGGGATACGCAGTATTTT,NA,TRBJ2-3,NA,TRBV10-3
CASSVVRGTDSEKLFF,TGTGCCAGCAGCGTAGTGAGGGGGACAGACTCTGAAAAACTGTTTTTT,NA,TRBJ1-4,TRBD1,TRBV9
CATSRGRNQGYNEQYF,TGTGCCACCAGCAGGGGACGGAATCAGGGGTACAATGAGCAGTACTTC,NA,TRBJ2-7,NA,TRBV15
CSATGQERLSNQPQHF,TGCAGTGCTACCGGACAGGAAAGACTTAGCAATCAGCCCCAGCATTTT,NA,TRBJ1-5,TRBD1,TRBV20-1
CASSPGTGSEQFF,TGTGCCAGCTCACCGGGGACAGGGAGTGAGCAGTTCTTC,few,TRBJ2-1,TRBD1,TRBV18
CASRPAGSGGYTF,TGTGCCAGCAGACCCGCCGGGTCAGGAGGCTACACCTTC,NA,TRBJ1-2,NA,TRBV7-2